Below are 27 T cell receptor beta chains sequenced from a single sample in a study of blood T cell repertoires in COVID-19. Using immunoSEQ multiplex PCR, the repertoire was profiled, and TCRdb retains in-frame clones only, with some absent. The data hold roughly 250,000 clones, with around nine tenths observed a single time. The specimen sequenced was PBMCs or T cells enriched from blood (not recorded which). These receptors all come from a woman aged 50 to 60 who had recovered from COVID-19.

The rearrangement uses TRBV18 and TRBJ2-3; D is undetermined. Germline CDR1 reads KGHSH; CDR2 reads LQKENI. The CDR3 is made up of 16 amino acids. With 3 bases removed from V and 1 base from J, the gap between germline ends came to 14 bases. For the CDR3, the DNA is TGTGCCAGCTCACCCTTGTCCAGATTGGGCACAGATACGCAGTATTTT. Its translation is CASSPLSRLGTDTQYF.

Worth noting for this clone: A read error may produce the germline difference seen at one junction end. This chain links TRBV7-7 with TRBJ2-3; tentatively, D is TRBD1 (6 bases). The CDR3 contains 15 residues. Looked up from germline, CDR1 is SSHAT and CDR2 is FNYEAQ (reference sequence). The DNA for the CDR3 is TGTGCTAGCAGCCGAACAGGGCTTCTCACAGATACGCAGTATTTT. Protein product: CASSRTGLLTDTQYF.

The chain has TRBV16 and TRBJ1-2; D unresolved. Deletions cut 0 bases from V and 3 bases from J, with 8 bases between. CDR1 and CDR2 from the germline V gene are KGHSY and FQNENV. This CDR3 has 14 residues. DNA of the CDR3: TGTGCCAGCAGCCAATCCGGCAGGTACTATGGCTACACCTTC. This sequence encodes CASSQSGRYYGYTF.

The V gene is TRBV7-2, the J gene TRBJ2-3, with 10 positions matching TRBD2. J lost 14 bases, V lost 5 bases, and 16 bases had no gene match. This CDR3 is 15 amino acids long. From germline, CDR1 is SGHTA and CDR2 FQGNSA. This CDR3 reads CASSPLGTLAGARYF. CDR3 DNA: TGTGCCAGCAGCCCACTCGGGACCCTAGCGGGAGCAAGGTATTTT.

The chain joins TRBV29-1 to TRBJ2-1; D may be TRBD1 (5 bases). Germline V CDR1 and CDR2: SQVTM, ANQGSEA. With 7 bases removed from V and 6 bases from J, the gap between germline ends came to 16 bases. CDR3 length: 13 amino acids. CDR3 coding DNA: TGCAGCGCCTCCTTTGAGGACATCAATGAGCAGTTCTTC. Its translation: CSASFEDINEQFF.

This sequence joins TRBV7-9 and TRBJ2-7, with 7 positions matching TRBD2. This CDR3 has 15 amino acids. The V gene end was trimmed by 4 bases and the J gene end by 3 bases; junction bases not matched to a gene: 9. The germline CDR1 and CDR2 sequences are SEHNR and FQNEAQ (reference sequence). CDR3 region: CASSSALAAGYEQYF. The CDR3 nucleotides are TGTGCCAGCAGCTCTGCCCTAGCGGCAGGCTACGAGCAGTACTTC.

This chain links TRBV11-2 with TRBJ2-1; D is possibly TRBD2 (5 bases). CDR1 SGHAT and CDR2 FQNNGV come from the germline V gene. CDR3 length: 13 residues. V lost 10 bases to trimming and J lost 8 bases, with 18 bases between them. The CDR3, as DNA: TGTGCCACCGACCGGGAAGTAGGGCATGAGCAGTTCTTC. Its protein is CATDREVGHEQFF.

The CDR3 DNA is TGTGCCAGCAGACACCGGGACTTATCCTACGAGCAGTACTTC. It encodes CASRHRDLSYEQYF. V usage is TRBV7-2 and J usage is TRBJ2-7, with D maybe TRBD2 (6 bases). Germline CDR1 SGHTA, CDR2 FQGNSA. The CDR3 loop spans 14 amino acids. The V gene lost 6 bases and the J gene lost 1 base, with 13 bases spanning the gap.

This chain links TRBV5-1 with TRBJ2-3; weak D call: TRBD2 (7 bases). CDR1 and CDR2 (germline): SGHRS, YFSETQ. The CDR3 contains 15 residues. Trimming shortened V by 1 base and J by 2 bases, and 11 bases separated the two germline ends. CDR3 sequence (DNA): TGCGCCAGCAGCTTGTCGGGGGGACACACAGATACGCAGTATTTT. Its translation: CASSLSGGHTDTQYF. Full variable domain (rest looked up from reference TRBV5-1 and TRBJ2-3): KAGVTQTPRYLIKTRGQQVTLSCSPISGHRSVSWYQQTPGQGLQFLFEYFSETQRNKGNFPGRFSGRQFSNSRSEMNVSTLELGDSALYLCASSLSGGHTDTQYFGPGTRLTVL.

As to this clone: Additional DNA sequences in this sample encode the identical CDR3. CDR3 loop: CASSAGGRETQYF. For the CDR3, the DNA is TGTGCCAGCAGTGCAGGGGGCCGAGAGACCCAGTACTTC. The V gene is TRBV2, the J gene TRBJ2-5; the match to TRBD1 covers 8 bases. Trimming at V came to 4 bases and at J to 4 bases, leaving 2 bases not matched to a gene. This CDR3 has 13 residues. Per germline, CDR1 SNHLY and CDR2 FYNNEI.

The rearrangement links TRBV7-2 to TRBJ2-2, with D tentatively TRBD1 (5 bases). The CDR3 sequence is 15 residues long. Germline values: CDR1 SGHTA, CDR2 FQGNSA. V was pared by 5 bases and J by 8 bases, with 18 bases between. CDR3 protein: CASSGIGQGWGELFF. CDR3 in DNA: TGTGCCAGCAGCGGCATCGGGCAGGGCTGGGGGGAGCTGTTTTTT.

V and J are TRBV28 and TRBJ1-4; D is undetermined. Germline-derived CDR1 and CDR2 are MDHEN and SYDVKM. This CDR3 is built from 15 residues. The V end lost 2 bases, the J end lost 3 bases, and 10 bases lay between the germline ends. The CDR3 coding sequence is TGTGCCAGCAGTTTACCCTCCGGGGCTAATGAAAAACTGTTTTTT. Translation gives CASSLPSGANEKLFF.

This chain links TRBV4-2 with TRBJ2-7; possibly TRBD2 for D (5 bases). Trimming shortened V by 0 bases and J by 4 bases, and 16 bases separated the two germline ends. CDR1 and CDR2 from the germline V gene are LGHNA and YNFKEQ. This CDR3 region has 16 residues. The CDR3 loop is CASSQDLTGNGYEQYF. The DNA of the CDR3 is TGTGCCAGCAGCCAAGATCTCACGGGGAATGGGTACGAGCAGTACTTC.

The chain carries TRBV28 and TRBJ2-7, with D possibly TRBD1 on 5 matching bases. This CDR3 has 15 amino acids. V lost 5 bases, J lost 2 bases, and 16 bases lay in between. CDR1 is MDHEN and CDR2 is SYDVKM in the germline V gene. CDR3 protein: CASSLPMTETYEQYF. The CDR3 DNA reads TGTGCCAGCAGTCTCCCAATGACAGAGACCTACGAGCAGTACTTC.

This chain links TRBV7-2 with TRBJ2-7; D may be TRBD2 (6 bases). V dropped 3 bases and J dropped 4 bases, with 16 bases sitting between them. The germline CDR1 and CDR2 sequences are SGHTA and FQGNSA. The CDR3 has 15 amino acids. Here the CDR3 reads CASSFGSGSQYEQYF. The CDR3 DNA reads TGTGCCAGCAGCTTTGGAAGCGGGTCCCAATACGAGCAGTACTTC.

The V and J genes are TRBV14 and TRBJ2-1; TRBD2 matches 13 bases. CDR1 and CDR2 (germline): SGHDN, FVKESK. The CDR3 sequence is 13 residues long. J gave up 12 bases and V 8 bases, and 7 bases lay outside the gene matches. The CDR3 protein is CASRTSGSELQFF. As DNA, the CDR3 is TGTGCCAGCCGGACTAGCGGGAGTGAACTGCAGTTCTTC.

V usage is TRBV30 and J usage is TRBJ2-7; tentatively, D is TRBD2 (6 bases). The CDR3 covers 15 residues. The ends were cut back, 1 base at V and 5 bases at J, with 18 bases in the middle. The germline V gene encodes CDR1 GTSNPN and CDR2 SVGIG (reference sequence). This CDR3 is CAWSAPGTGKDEQYF. CDR3 DNA: TGTGCCTGGAGTGCTCCCGGGACTGGGAAAGACGAGCAGTACTTC.

This clone was detected only once. The chain couples TRBV11-3 to TRBJ2-1, with 13 bases aligning to TRBD2. The CDR3 has 16 amino acids. Germline V gives CDR1 SGHNT, CDR2 YENEEA. After removal of 5 bases from V and 10 bases from J, the junction contained 11 bases not matched to a gene. The CDR3 sequence: CASSLGTSGIGNEQFF. Here the CDR3 DNA reads TGTGCCAGCAGCCTCGGGACTAGCGGGATTGGAAACGAGCAGTTCTTC. Full variable domain (remainder filled in from reference TRBV11-3 and TRBJ2-1): EAGVVQSPRYKIIEKKQPVAFWCNPISGHNTLYWYLQNLGQGPELLIRYENEEAVDDSQLPKDRFSAERLKGVDSTLKIQPAELGDSAVYLCASSLGTSGIGNEQFFGPGTRLTVL.

The chain carries TRBV6-2 or TRBV6-3 and TRBJ1-3; weak D call: TRBD1 (5 bases). CDR1 and CDR2 from the germline V gene are MNHEY and SVGEGT. The CDR3 length is 15 residues. V shed 0 bases and J shed 0 bases, with 6 bases lying between them. Here the CDR3 DNA reads TGTGCCAGCAGTTACTCCGGGGGCTCTGGAAACACCATATATTTT. Its translation is CASSYSGGSGNTIYF.

The rearrangement uses TRBV9 and TRBJ2-1, with 8 bases that match TRBD1. Germline lookup yields CDR1 SGDLS and CDR2 YYNGEE. Germline trimming cut 1 base from V and 5 bases from J; bases unmatched to any gene: 5. The CDR3 is 15 residues long. The CDR3 DNA reads TGTGCCAGCAGCGTAATTGGACAGGGAAACAATGAGCAGTTCTTC. Protein sequence: CASSVIGQGNNEQFF.

The chain carries TRBV10-3 and TRBJ2-3; 11 bases are shared with TRBD1. V shed 1 base, J shed 5 bases, and the junction held 5 bases outside the gene matches. Germline assignment: CDR1 ENHRY and CDR2 SYGVKD. This CDR3 spans 16 amino acids. CDR3 loop: CAISEWDRGFGDTQYF. As DNA, the CDR3 is TGTGCCATCAGTGAGTGGGACAGGGGGTTCGGAGATACGCAGTATTTT.

This clone was seen just once. This chain connects TRBV18 to TRBJ2-7, with 9 nucleotides matching TRBD1. Germline loops: CDR1 KGHSH, CDR2 LQKENI. V gave up 6 bases and J gave up 7 bases; unmatched junction bases: 7. The CDR3 is 13 amino acids. CDR3 sequence reads: CASSSQGAGEQYF. CDR3 nucleotides: TGTGCCAGCTCGTCACAGGGGGCTGGTGAGCAGTACTTC.

This clone was observed a few times. The chain's CDR3 is CASSLLSGETQYF. DNA of the CDR3: TGCGCCAGCAGCCTACTGAGCGGGGAGACCCAGTACTTC. This rearrangement joins TRBV5-1 to TRBJ2-5; maybe TRBD2 (6 bases). Trimming took 4 bases from V and 5 from J, leaving 12 bases between them. The CDR3 sequence is 13 residues long. Germline-derived CDR1 and CDR2 are SGHRS and YFSETQ.

This clone was picked up a small number of times. This chain joins TRBV18 and TRBJ2-7; the D is unclear. This CDR3 has 14 amino acids. The germline V and J ends were trimmed by 4 bases and 4 bases, with 14 bases remaining between them. The germline V gene has CDR1 KGHSH and CDR2 LQKENI. The CDR3 here is CASSLSREKYEQYF. As DNA, the CDR3 is TGTGCCAGCTCACTCTCACGAGAGAAATACGAGCAGTACTTC. Full variable domain (outside the CDR3, taken from reference TRBV18 and TRBJ2-7): NAGVMQNPRHLVRRRGQEARLRCSPMKGHSHVYWYRQLPEEGLKFMVYLQKENIIDESGMPKERFSAEFPKEGPSILRIQQVVRGDSAAYFCASSLSREKYEQYFGPGTRLTVT.

The V call is TRBV5-1, the J call TRBJ2-7, with 12 bases aligning to TRBD1. The germline V gene encodes CDR1 SGHRS and CDR2 YFSETQ. The J segment lost 7 bases and the V segment lost 4 bases, leaving 12 bases of the junction unmatched. This CDR3 spans 16 amino acids. The CDR3 loop is CASSHPPGTGGYEQYF. CDR3 sequence (DNA): TGCGCCAGCAGCCACCCCCCCGGGACAGGGGGCTATGAGCAGTACTTC.

The chain is built from TRBV18 and TRBJ2-2; 12 bases fit TRBD2. This CDR3 has 15 residues. CDR1 and CDR2 from the germline V gene are KGHSH and LQKENI. V was clipped by 3 bases and J by 7 bases; unmatched bases: 3. DNA for the CDR3: TGTGCCAGCTCACCGACTAGCGGGAGAGGCGGGGAGCTGTTTTTT. This codes for CASSPTSGRGGELFF.

The chain couples TRBV6-7 to TRBJ2-7; TRBD1 agrees at 7 bases. TRBV6-7 is assigned to the ORF class and has an uncertain function. The V gene end was trimmed by 0 bases and the J gene end by 3 bases; junction bases not matched to a gene: 5. The CDR3 length is 15 residues. The CDR3 is CASSYSDRNFYEQYF. The DNA of the CDR3 is TGTGCCAGCAGTTACTCGGACAGGAATTTCTACGAGCAGTACTTC.